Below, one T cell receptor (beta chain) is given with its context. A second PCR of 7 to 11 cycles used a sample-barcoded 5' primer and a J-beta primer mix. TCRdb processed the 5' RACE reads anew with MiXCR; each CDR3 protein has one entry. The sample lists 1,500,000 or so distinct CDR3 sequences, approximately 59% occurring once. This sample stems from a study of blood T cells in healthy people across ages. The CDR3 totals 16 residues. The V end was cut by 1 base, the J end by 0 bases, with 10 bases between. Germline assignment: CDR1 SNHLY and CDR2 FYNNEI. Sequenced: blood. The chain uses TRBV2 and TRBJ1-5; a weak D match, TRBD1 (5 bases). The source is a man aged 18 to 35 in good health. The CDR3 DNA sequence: TGTGCCAGCAGTGAAGGGGGCGGATATAGCAATCAGCCCCAGCATTTT. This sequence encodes CASSEGGGYSNQPQHF.